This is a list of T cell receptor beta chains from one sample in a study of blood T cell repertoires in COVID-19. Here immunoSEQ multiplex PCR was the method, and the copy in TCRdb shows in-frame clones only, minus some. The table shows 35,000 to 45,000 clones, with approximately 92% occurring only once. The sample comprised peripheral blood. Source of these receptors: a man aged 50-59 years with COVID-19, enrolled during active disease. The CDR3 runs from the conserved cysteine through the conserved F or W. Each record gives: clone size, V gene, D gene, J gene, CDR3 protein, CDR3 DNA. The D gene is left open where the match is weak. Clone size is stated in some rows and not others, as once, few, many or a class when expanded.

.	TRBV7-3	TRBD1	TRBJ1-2	CASSFTGEDGYTF	TGTGCCAGCAGTTTCACAGGGGAGGATGGCTACACCTTC
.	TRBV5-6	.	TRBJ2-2	CASSLRPGAGELFF	TGTGCCAGCAGCTTAAGGCCAGGGGCCGGGGAGCTGTTTTTT
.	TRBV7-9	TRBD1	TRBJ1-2	CASRSNRGNYGYTF	TGTGCCAGCAGGTCGAACAGGGGAAACTATGGCTACACCTTC
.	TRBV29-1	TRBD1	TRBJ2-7	CSGGQGSYEQYF	TGCAGCGGGGGACAGGGAAGTTACGAGCAGTACTTC
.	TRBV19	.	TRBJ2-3	CASSLRRSTDTQYF	TGTGCCAGTAGTCTGCGGAGGTCCACAGATACGCAGTATTTT
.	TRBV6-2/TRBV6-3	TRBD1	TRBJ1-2	CASSPAGTGNGYTF	TGTGCCAGCAGTCCGGCCGGGACAGGGAATGGCTACACCTTC
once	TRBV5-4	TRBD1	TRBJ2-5	CASSLGQEQETQYF	TGTGCCAGCAGCCTCGGACAGGAACAAGAGACCCAGTACTTC
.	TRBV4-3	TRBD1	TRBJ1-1	CASSHLRGPRDEAFF	TGCGCCAGCAGCCACCTGAGGGGGCCGAGGGATGAAGCTTTCTTT
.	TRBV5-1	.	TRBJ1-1	CASSLGMRATEAFF	TGCGCCAGCAGCTTGGGGATGCGGGCCACTGAAGCTTTCTTT
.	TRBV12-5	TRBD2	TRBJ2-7	CASGSPTTSGSIGEQYF	TGTGCTAGTGGTTCCCCTACGACTAGCGGGAGTATCGGCGAGCAGTACTTC
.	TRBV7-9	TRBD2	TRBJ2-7	CASSLDQRGLYEQYF	TGTGCCAGCAGCTTAGATCAGCGGGGCTTATACGAGCAGTACTTC
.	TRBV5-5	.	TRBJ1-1	CASSLMPVGQREAFF	TGTGCCAGCAGCTTGATGCCGGTGGGACAACGAGAAGCTTTCTTT
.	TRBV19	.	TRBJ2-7	CASSMMARNHEQYF	TGTGCCAGTAGTATGATGGCTAGGAACCACGAGCAGTACTTC
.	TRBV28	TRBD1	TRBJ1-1	CASRPGGGKTEAFF	TGTGCCAGCAGACCGGGAGGGGGCAAGACTGAAGCTTTCTTT
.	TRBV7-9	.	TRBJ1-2	CASSLVQGLAGYTF	TGTGCCAGCAGCTTAGTACAGGGTCTCGCTGGCTACACCTTC
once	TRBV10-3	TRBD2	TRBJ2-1	CAISERGLAGGTYNEQFF	TGTGCCATCAGTGAGCGGGGGCTAGCGGGAGGGACGTACAATGAGCAGTTCTTC
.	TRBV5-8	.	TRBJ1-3	CASSKTDRLLGNTIYF	TGTGCCAGCAGCAAGACAGACCGCCTTCTGGGAAACACCATATATTTT
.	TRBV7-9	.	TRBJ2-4	CASSPPVAKNIQYF	TGTGCCAGCAGCCCCCCAGTGGCCAAAAACATTCAGTACTTC
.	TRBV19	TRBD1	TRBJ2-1	CASSHRAGQGNNEQFF	TGTGCCAGTAGCCATAGGGCGGGACAGGGGAACAATGAGCAGTTCTTC
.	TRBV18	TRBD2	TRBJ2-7	CASSPTSGRGEQYF	TGTGCCAGCTCACCGACTAGCGGGAGAGGCGAGCAGTACTTC
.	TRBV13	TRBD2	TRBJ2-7	CASSPTLAGQAGSYEQYF	TGTGCCAGCAGCCCTACACTAGCGGGCCAAGCCGGGTCCTACGAGCAGTACTTC
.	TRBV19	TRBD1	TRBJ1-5	CASSIPTGGQPQHF	TGTGCCAGTAGTATCCCGACAGGGGGACAGCCCCAGCATTTT
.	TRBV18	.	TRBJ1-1	CASSLTGANTEAFF	TGTGCCAGCTCACTGACAGGAGCGAACACTGAAGCTTTCTTT
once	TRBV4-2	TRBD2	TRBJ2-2	CASSQDGTSGRVENTGELFF	TGTGCCAGCAGCCAAGACGGGACTAGCGGGAGAGTTGAGAACACCGGGGAGCTGTTTTTT
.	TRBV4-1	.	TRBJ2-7	CASSHTSSYEQYF	TGCGCCAGCAGCCACACTAGCAGCTACGAGCAGTACTTC
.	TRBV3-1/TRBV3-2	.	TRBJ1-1	CASSHLLGNTEAFF	TGTGCCAGCAGCCACCTCCTAGGGAACACTGAAGCTTTCTTT
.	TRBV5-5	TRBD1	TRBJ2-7	CASSWDSSYEQYF	TGTGCCAGCAGCTGGGACAGCTCCTACGAGCAGTACTTC
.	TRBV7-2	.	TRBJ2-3	CASSLFQGGDTQYF	TGTGCCAGCAGCTTGTTTCAAGGAGGAGATACGCAGTATTTT
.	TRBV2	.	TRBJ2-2	CASSEGGRPAGELFF	TGTGCCAGCAGTGAAGGAGGGCGGCCAGCCGGGGAGCTGTTTTTT
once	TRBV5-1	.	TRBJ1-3	CASSLGASGNTIYF	TGCGCCAGCAGCTTAGGGGCCTCTGGAAACACCATATATTTT
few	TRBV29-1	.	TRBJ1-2	CSVEAPSNYGYTF	TGCAGCGTTGAGGCACCATCTAACTATGGCTACACCTTC
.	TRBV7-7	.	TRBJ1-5	CASSLDYNQPQHF	TGTGCTAGCAGCTTAGACTACAATCAGCCCCAGCATTTT
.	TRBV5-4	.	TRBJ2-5	CASSLWRQQETQYF	TGTGCCAGCAGCTTGTGGAGACAGCAAGAGACCCAGTACTTC